This TCR beta chain stems from a study of T cell repertoires in cytomegalovirus infection. Study-wide results and caveats: HLA-C-restricted CMV-specific TCR beta clonotypes prevailed in the ex vivo response. Cumulative public TCR beta family frequency identified carriers of CMV plus the relevant HLA.

This CDR3 comprises 15 residues. Germline CDR1 SGHNT, CDR2 YENEEA. J gave up 1 base and V 5 bases, and 6 bases lay outside the gene matches. This clonotype occurred many times. The antigen is not known. TCRdb processed the reads anew with MiXCR; each CDR3 protein has one entry. The data show around 550,000 distinct CDR3 sequences, around 27% seen once. Sequencing was performed on PBMCs. The chain has TRBV11-3 and TRBJ2-3; 7 bases match TRBD1. The TCR originated in a human donor in good health (CMV status not recorded). Some clones in this sample may be carry-over from other donors' samples. The DNA of the CDR3 is TGTGCCAGCAGCCTGGGGGACAGAGGCACAGATACGCAGTATTTT. Protein product: CASSLGDRGTDTQYF.